This TCR beta chain was found in a study of T cells after posttransplantation cyclophosphamide. Using immunoSEQ multiplex PCR, the repertoire was profiled, and TCRdb retains in-frame clones only, with some absent. The table records 21,000 or so clones, 65% to 90% of them present only once. Methotrexate plus calcineurin inhibitor accompanied controls' myeloablative marrow transplants; sampling was 1 year later. Germline CDR1 and CDR2: SGHVS and FQNEAQ. This CDR3 comprises 15 residues. V was clipped by 2 bases and J by 7 bases; unmatched bases: 10. The chain joins TRBV7-8 to TRBJ1-2; 7 nucleotides line up with TRBD1. This sequence was found in a female patient between 25 and 45 years old who received an allogeneic stem cell transplant from an unrelated donor, was CMV-positive, and had acute and chronic GVHD. The graft donor may have contributed some T cells. Here the sequenced sample was PBMCs, taken around 53 weeks after allogeneic stem cell transplant with calcineurin inhibitor and methotrexate. CDR3 protein: CASSLNRETGSGYTF. The CDR3 DNA reads TGTGCCAGCAGCTTAAATAGGGAGACAGGGAGTGGCTACACCTTC.